The following is a T cell receptor beta chain sequence with its context. Its specificity is unknown. Primers: 60 Vbeta forward and 13 Jbeta reverse. Clones were read by immunoSEQ multiplex PCR, and TCRdb kept only the in-frame ones, dropping some. The ten most abundant clones cover about 1% of a sample with about 48,000 clones. V was pared by 4 bases and J by 2 bases, with 4 bases of the junction left unmatched. This CDR3 region has 14 residues. The germline gives CDR1 SGHRS, CDR2 YFSETQ. This specimen belongs to a study of cytomegalovirus exposure and HLA in healthy donors. Findings of the study overall: Among the sequence variants, a highly shared cluster was likely an artifact of sequencing.

The chain combines TRBV5-1 with TRBJ2-5, with 8 bases lining up with TRBD1. The clonotype originates from a woman aged 40 to 50 in good health and CMV-seronegative. The sample was PBMCs. As DNA, the CDR3 is TGCGCCAGCAGCGCGACAGGGGTACAAGAGACCCAGTACTTC. This translates into CASSATGVQETQYF.